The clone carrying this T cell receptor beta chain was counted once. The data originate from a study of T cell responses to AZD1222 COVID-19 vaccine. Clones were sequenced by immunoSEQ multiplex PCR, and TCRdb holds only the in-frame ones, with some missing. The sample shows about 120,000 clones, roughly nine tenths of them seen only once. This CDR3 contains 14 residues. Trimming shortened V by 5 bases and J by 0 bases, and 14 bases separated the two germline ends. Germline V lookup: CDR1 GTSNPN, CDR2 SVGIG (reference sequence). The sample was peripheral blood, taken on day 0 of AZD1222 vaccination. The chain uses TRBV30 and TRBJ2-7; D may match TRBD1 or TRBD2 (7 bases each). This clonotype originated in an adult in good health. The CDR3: CAWSGGRGSYEQYF. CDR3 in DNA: TGTGCCTGGTCAGGGGGGAGGGGCTCCTACGAGCAGTACTTC.